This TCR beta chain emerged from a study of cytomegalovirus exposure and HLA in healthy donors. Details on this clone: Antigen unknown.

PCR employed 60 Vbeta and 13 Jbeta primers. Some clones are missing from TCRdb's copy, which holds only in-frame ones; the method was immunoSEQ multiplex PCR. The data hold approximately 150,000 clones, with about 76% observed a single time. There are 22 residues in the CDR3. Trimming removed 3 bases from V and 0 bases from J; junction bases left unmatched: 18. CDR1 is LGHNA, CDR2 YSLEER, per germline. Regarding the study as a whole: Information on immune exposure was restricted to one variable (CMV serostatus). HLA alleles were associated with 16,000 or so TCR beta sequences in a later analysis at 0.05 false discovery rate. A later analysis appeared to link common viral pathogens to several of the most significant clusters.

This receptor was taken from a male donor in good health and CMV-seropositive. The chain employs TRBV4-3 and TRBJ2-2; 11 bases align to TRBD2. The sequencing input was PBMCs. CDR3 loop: CASSHDPPGLAALPANTGELFF. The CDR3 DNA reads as TGCGCCAGCAGCCATGACCCCCCGGGACTAGCGGCCCTACCCGCGAACACCGGGGAGCTGTTTTTT.